Each of the 8 T cell receptor beta chains below was sequenced from the same sample in a study of blood T cell repertoires in COVID-19. The data were produced by immunoSEQ multiplex PCR, yet TCRdb's version contains in-frame clones alone and is incomplete. The sample has some 230,000 clones, about 88% seen once; the top ten hold roughly a tenth. Specimen: peripheral blood. These receptors all come from a woman between 50 and 59 years old with COVID-19, enrolled during active disease.

The chain uses TRBV7-2 and TRBJ1-5, with D perhaps matching TRBD1 (6 bases). This CDR3 has 15 residues. Trimming took off 2 bases at V and 1 base at J, with 9 bases between the two ends. The germline V gene has CDR1 SGHTA and CDR2 FQGNSA. The CDR3 bases are TGTGCCAGCAGCTTACGGGGGGCGAGCAATCAGCCCCAGCATTTT. Translating it yields CASSLRGASNQPQHF.

The V and J genes are TRBV29-1 and TRBJ1-1; 7 positions agree with TRBD1. Germline V gene data show CDR1 as SQVTM and CDR2 as ANQGSEA. The CDR3 totals 12 residues. The ends lost 5 bases at V and 7 bases at J; junction bases unmatched: 7. The CDR3 reads CSVNDRVNEAFF. The CDR3 DNA reads TGCAGCGTTAACGACAGGGTTAATGAAGCTTTCTTT.

V gene TRBV10-1 combines with J gene TRBJ2-1, with 10 nucleotides matching TRBD1. The CDR3 is made up of 14 amino acids. The V and J ends lost 11 bases and 6 bases, in that order; junction bases with no gene match: 10. The germline V gene has CDR1 WNHNN and CDR2 SYGVQD (reference sequence). CDR3 bases: TGCGCCTCTCAAGGGACAGGGGCTGGCAATGAGCAGTTCTTC. Residues: CASQGTGAGNEQFF.

This chain links TRBV19 with TRBJ2-1, with D uncertain. The CDR3 loop spans 14 amino acids. Deletions cut 3 bases from V and 2 bases from J, with 8 bases between. Germline V gene sequence: CDR1 LNHDA, CDR2 SQIVND (reference sequence). The CDR3: CASSIVVAYNEQFF. The CDR3 nucleotides are TGTGCCAGTAGTATCGTGGTAGCCTACAATGAGCAGTTCTTC.

J is TRBJ1-1 and V is TRBV11-3; the match to TRBD1 covers 8 bases. The V gene end was trimmed by 6 bases and the J gene end by 3 bases; junction bases not matched to a gene: 3. CDR1 is SGHNT, CDR2 YENEEA, per germline. The CDR3 totals 13 residues. The CDR3 DNA follows: TGTGCCAGCAGGCTACAGGGGGACACTGAAGCTTTCTTT. The encoded protein is CASRLQGDTEAFF.

This sequence joins TRBV29-1 and TRBJ2-7, with D uncertain. CDR1 is SQVTM and CDR2 is ANQGSEA in the germline V gene. CDR3 size: 12 residues. V shed 4 bases and J shed 7 bases, with 14 bases lying between them. CDR3 residues: CSVGLSVREQYF. The CDR3 DNA follows: TGCAGCGTTGGCCTTTCTGTTCGGGAGCAGTACTTC.

This rearrangement joins TRBV5-1 to TRBJ1-1; D unresolved. Germline CDR1 SGHRS, CDR2 YFSETQ. The CDR3 length is 11 residues. Trimming pared 5 bases from V and 1 base from J, leaving 3 bases between. CDR3: CASRANTEAFF. The CDR3 region has the DNA TGCGCCAGCAGGGCGAACACTGAAGCTTTCTTT.

The J gene is TRBJ1-5, the V gene TRBV21-1; TRBD1, as called in the table, went unchecked against the DNA. TRBV21-1 is described as a pseudogene. The CDR3 has 17 amino acids. CDR3 amino acids: CASSKSSVGQFNQPQHF. The CDR3 nucleotides read TGTGCCAGCAGCAAATCCTCGGTCGGACAGTTCAATCAGCCCCAGCATTTT.